This T cell receptor (beta chain) was documented in a study of CD8 T cells in ankylosing spondylitis. Study-wide results and limits: Blood of patients with ankylosing spondylitis appeared to be characterized by a TCR beta motif of several highly homologous variants. Reported data indicate significant enrichment of disease-linked clones within matched ankylosing spondylitis synovial fluid.

Germline-derived CDR1 and CDR2 are SGHDT and YYEEEE. V was shortened by 1 base and J by 4 bases, with 11 bases between the two germline ends. This CDR3 spans 14 amino acids. This clonotype was observed at least ten times. Its antigen is not identified. Quantitative 5'-RACE was performed with molecular barcodes, and it yielded the TCR beta libraries. One entry per CDR3 protein results from TCRdb running MiXCR on the 5' RACE reads. The sample carries some 250,000 distinct CDR3 sequences, approximately 9% recorded once. The sequence came from a male donor with ankylosing spondylitis or in good health (not recorded which). The chain uses TRBV5-6 and TRBJ1-2; D not certain. Sample: blood, either unsorted or a sorted T cell fraction (not recorded which). CDR3 sequence reads: CASSLQDQFYGYTF. The CDR3, as DNA: TGTGCCAGCAGCTTGCAAGACCAATTCTATGGCTACACCTTC.